The subject of this entry is one TCR beta chain. Per the original methods: How many nucleated cells were present was estimated from reference gene primer amplification. TCRdb keeps only in-frame clones here, not all; method: immunoSEQ multiplex PCR. V and J calls and clone size are those listed in that table; D and trimming were worked out from the DNA. The repertoire holds under 150,000 clones, with about 80% as singletons. This sample is part of a study of blood T cell repertoires in COVID-19. On the study more broadly: From the United States, Italy and Spain came samples of acute and convalescent COVID-19.

Germline V gene lookup returns CDR1 SGHRS and CDR2 YFSETQ. Trimming cost V 4 bases and J 10 bases; bases outside gene matches: 12. The CDR3 consists of 15 residues. V is TRBV5-1 and J is TRBJ2-1; the match to TRBD2 covers 9 bases. Sequences were obtained from PBMCs or T cells enriched from blood (not recorded which). This receptor was taken from a man aged 40-55 years with acute COVID-19. CDR3 residues: CASSGAGGPAKEQFF. CDR3 nucleotide sequence: TGCGCCAGCAGCGGGGCGGGGGGGCCTGCCAAAGAGCAGTTCTTC.